Presented here are 12 T cell receptor beta chains from one specimen sequenced in a study of T cells in Graves' hyperthyroidism and ophthalmopathy. Amplified TCR beta CDR3 regions derived from RNA transcripts. During a first-round RT-PCR of the TCR CDR3, the HTBI primer set was used. TCRdb used MiXCR to reprocess the multiplex PCR reads, holding one entry per CDR3 protein. Among more than 450,000 distinct CDR3 sequences listed, around 20% were seen once. The sample comprised blood. The receptors stem from a man aged 40-49 years with Graves' ophthalmopathy.

This clonotype was recorded a few times. The genes are TRBV20-1 and TRBJ1-6, with a possible D match to TRBD1 (6 bases). V gave up 1 base and J gave up 0 bases, with 10 bases separating them. Per the germline V gene, CDR1 is DFQATT and CDR2 is SNEGSKA (reference sequence). The CDR3 length is 16 residues. CDR3 nucleotides: TGCAGTGCTAGAGTCTGGGGGCGCTCCTATAATTCACCCCTCCACTTT. This encodes CSARVWGRSYNSPLHF.

This clonotype was seen repeatedly, ten times or more. The chain employs TRBV6-1 and TRBJ1-1; no clear D gene. The germline V gene encodes CDR1 MNHNS and CDR2 SASEGT. V was clipped by 7 bases and J by 0 bases, with 6 bases between them. The CDR3 sequence is 12 residues long. For the CDR3, the DNA is TGTGCCAGCATTAAGCTGAACACTGAAGCTTTCTTT. It encodes CASIKLNTEAFF.

This clonotype has ten or more counts. The chain is built from TRBV5-1 and TRBJ2-6; D is unresolved. The CDR3 is made up of 15 amino acids. Germline values: CDR1 SGHRS, CDR2 YFSETQ. The ends were cut back, 5 bases at V and 0 bases at J, with 9 bases in the middle. The DNA for the CDR3 is TGCGCCAGCAGACCCGACGGCTCTGGGGCCAACGTCCTGACTTTC. It encodes CASRPDGSGANVLTF.

V is TRBV12-5 and J is TRBJ2-1, with a weak D call TRBD1 (5 bases). Per germline, CDR1 LGHNT and CDR2 FRNRAP. The CDR3 runs to 14 residues. V was clipped by 7 bases and J by 6 bases, with 16 bases between them. CDR3 in amino acids: CASEGRVPGNEQFF. The CDR3 DNA is TGTGCTAGTGAGGGGCGTGTTCCAGGCAATGAGCAGTTCTTC. Drawing the rest from reference TRBV12-5 and TRBJ2-1, the complete variable domain is DARVTQTPRHKVTEMGQEVTMRCQPILGHNTVFWYRQTMMQGLELLAYFRNRAPLDDSGMPKDRFSAEMPDATLATLKIQPSEPRDSAVYFCASEGRVPGNEQFFGPGTRLTVL.

About this clonotype: Because it lacks the conserved phenylalanine or tryptophan at the end, this CDR3 is likely a read error. The V and J genes are TRBV7-9 and TRBJ1-5; no clear D gene. Germline values: CDR1 SEHNR, CDR2 FQNEAQ (reference sequence). The CDR3 consists of 12 residues. V was clipped by 1 base and J by 6 bases, with 4 bases between them. CDR3 nucleotide sequence: TGTGCCAGCAGCTTAGGGAGTCAGCCCCAGCATCTT. Translation gives CASSLGSQPQHL.

The gene calls are TRBV4-1 and TRBJ2-7; TRBD2 aligns across 7 bases. Trimming at V came to 4 bases and at J to 0 bases, leaving 6 bases not matched to a gene. Germline assignment: CDR1 MGHRA and CDR2 YSYEKL. The CDR3 is 15 residues long. The CDR3 region is CASSPRDYSSYEQYF. In nucleotides, the CDR3 is TGCGCCAGCAGCCCCCGGGACTACAGCTCCTACGAGCAGTACTTC.

In its sample, this clonotype was seen a few times. This chain links TRBV7-3 with TRBJ2-7, with 8 bases lining up with TRBD1. This CDR3 is built from 14 residues. J lost 0 bases, V lost 5 bases, and 3 bases had no gene match. Germline lookup yields CDR1 SGHTA and CDR2 FQGTGA. In DNA, the CDR3 is TGTGCCAGCAGCCGGACAGGGCCCTCCTACGAGCAGTACTTC. Translating it yields CASSRTGPSYEQYF. Supplemented by reference TRBV7-3 and TRBJ2-7, the full variable domain reads GAGVSQTPSNKVTEKGKYVELRCDPISGHTALYWYRQSLGQGPEFLIYFQGTGAADDSGLPNDRFFAVRPEGSVSTLKIQRTERGDSAVYLCASSRTGPSYEQYFGPGTRLTVT.

The chain carries TRBV27 and TRBJ2-7, with D possibly matching TRBD1 (6 bases). The germline V gene encodes CDR1 MNHEY and CDR2 SMNVEV (reference sequence). This CDR3 has 17 residues. The V end was cut by 4 bases, the J end by 5 bases, with 24 bases between. Written as DNA, the CDR3 is TGTGCCAGCAGTTACTACAGTACAGGGTCCTCTACAAACGAGCAGTACTTC. Its translation is CASSYYSTGSSTNEQYF.

Many counts were recorded for this clonotype. The V gene is TRBV12-3 or TRBV12-4, the J gene TRBJ1-5, with D perhaps TRBD1 (5 bases). Trimming took 6 bases from V and 2 from J, leaving 11 bases between them. The CDR3 consists of 14 residues. The CDR3 DNA reads as TGTGCCAGCAGCCCAACGGGGCGCAATCAGCCCCAGCATTTT. This gives the protein CASSPTGRNQPQHF.

The chain couples TRBV20-1 to TRBJ1-1; 7 bases align to TRBD1. Per germline, CDR1 DFQATT and CDR2 SNEGSKA (reference sequence). This CDR3 has 14 residues. With V trimmed by 4 bases and J by 12 bases, 17 bases remained unmatched. CDR3 DNA sequence: TGCAGTGCTACCGATTCGAACCGGGACAGAGAAACTTTCTTT. It encodes CSATDSNRDRETFF.

This clonotype was picked up a small number of times. CDR3 loop: CASTTLGRNTEAFF. CDR3 DNA: TGTGCCAGTACCACTTTGGGCAGGAACACTGAAGCTTTCTTT. This chain links TRBV19 with TRBJ1-1; no firm D call. Germline assignment: CDR1 LNHDA and CDR2 SQIVND (reference sequence). V lost 7 bases to trimming and J lost 1 base, with 13 bases between them. The CDR3 totals 14 residues.

The chain recombines TRBV30 with TRBJ1-6, with 9 bases lining up with TRBD1. Germline CDR1 is GTSNPN and CDR2 is SVGIG (reference sequence). The junction had 11 bases not matched to a gene; V was cut back by 0 bases and J by 8 bases. This CDR3 is built from 17 residues. DNA of the CDR3: TGTGCCTGGAGTGTACTTAATTGGGACAGGGAATATTCACCCCTCCACTTT. As protein: CAWSVLNWDREYSPLHF.